Listed below are T cell receptor beta chains from one sample, sequenced in a study of blood T cell repertoires in COVID-19. The assay was immunoSEQ multiplex PCR, and TCRdb's table has in-frame clones only and misses some. Of 200,000 to 300,000 clones in the sample, roughly nine tenths were seen once. The specimen sequenced was peripheral blood. These receptors were collected from a man aged 40-55 years who had recovered from COVID-19. The CDR3 runs from the conserved cysteine through the conserved F or W. D genes are given only for firm matches. Clone size is stated in some rows and not others, as once, few, many or a class when expanded.

v_gene	j_gene	d_gene	abundance	CDR3nt	CDR3aa
TRBV21-1	TRBJ2-7	-	few	TGTGCCAGCAGGGACAGGGTCCTTACCTACGAGCAGTACTTC	CASRDRVLTYEQYF
TRBV19	TRBJ2-7	-	-	TGTGCCAGTAGTATTCGAGGACAGTCTGCCCACGAGCAGTACTTC	CASSIRGQSAHEQYF
TRBV11-2	TRBJ1-2	-	-	TGTGCCAGCAGCTCTACCACTATTAGTGGCTACACCTTC	CASSSTTISGYTF
TRBV12-3/TRBV12-4	TRBJ1-1	-	once	TGTGCCAGCAGTTTCCACAGGAACACTGAAGCTTTCTTT	CASSFHRNTEAFF
TRBV3-1/TRBV3-2	TRBJ2-2	-	few	TGTGCCAGCAGCCAGGCGGACTTGGAAGCCGGGGAGCTGTTTTTT	CASSQADLEAGELFF
TRBV7-8	TRBJ2-7	-	-	TGTGCCAGCAGCCAAAGGACTCGGTACGAGCAGTACTTC	CASSQRTRYEQYF
TRBV5-1	TRBJ2-7	-	-	TGCGCCAGCAGGCCCTACATCCGGGACTACGAGCAGTACTTC	CASRPYIRDYEQYF
TRBV5-1	TRBJ2-3	-	-	TGCGCCAGCAGCTTGGATCTAGCAGATACGCAGTATTTT	CASSLDLADTQYF
TRBV18	TRBJ1-2	TRBD1	-	TGTGCCAGCTCACCACCGGGACAGGGCCTCTATGGCTACACCTTC	CASSPPGQGLYGYTF
TRBV11-2	TRBJ1-1	-	-	TGTGCCAGCACCCGCTGGGGGCTATTAAACACTGAAGCTTTCTTT	CASTRWGLLNTEAFF
TRBV21-1	TRBJ2-3	-	-	TGTGCCTCAACTACTAGCGGGGCTAGCACAGATACGCAGTATTTT	CASTTSGASTDTQYF
TRBV13	TRBJ1-1	-	-	TGTGCCAGCAGCTTAATCGGTGGGTTGAGGCAGAACACTGAAGCTTTCTTT	CASSLIGGLRQNTEAFF
TRBV6-2/TRBV6-3	TRBJ2-7	-	-	TGTGCCAGCAGTTACATCCAGGGTTCCTACGAGCAGTACTTC	CASSYIQGSYEQYF
TRBV5-6	TRBJ1-2	-	-	TGTGCCACCAGCACCGGCTATGGCTACACCTTC	CATSTGYGYTF
TRBV6-1	TRBJ1-2	-	-	TGTGCCAGCAGTGAAATGAGGGGGTGGGCGAACTATGGCTACACCTTC	CASSEMRGWANYGYTF
TRBV25-1	TRBJ1-3	TRBD1	-	TGTGCCAGCAGTTCTCGGACAGGGAGGGGAAACACCATATATTTT	CASSSRTGRGNTIYF
TRBV7-3	TRBJ2-1	-	-	TGTGCCAGCAGCCCTCGAGCCGGCGGAGAGCAGTTCTTC	CASSPRAGGEQFF
TRBV6-5	TRBJ1-6	-	-	TGTGCCAGCAGTTACTCGCCAGGGTCAGGTTCACCCCTCCACTTT	CASSYSPGSGSPLHF
TRBV15	TRBJ1-1	TRBD1	few	TGTGCCACCAGCGCGGACAGGTTGGGGGCTGAAGCTTTCTTT	CATSADRLGAEAFF
TRBV5-4	TRBJ1-6	-	-	TGTGCCAGCGGCCCGGGGGGACACCAGTTACGGAATTCACCCCTCCACTTT	CASGPGGHQLRNSPLHF
TRBV11-2	TRBJ2-7	-	once	TGTGCCAGCAGCTCCGGAATAGCGTCCTACGAGCAGTACTTC	CASSSGIASYEQYF
TRBV7-9	TRBJ2-2	-	few	TGTGCCAGCAGCTTATCTGGAGGCGAGGTCGCCGGGGAGCTGTTTTTT	CASSLSGGEVAGELFF
TRBV7-9	TRBJ2-1	-	-	TGTGCCAGCAGCTCTGAACATCATGAGCAGTTCTTC	CASSSEHHEQFF
TRBV15	TRBJ1-5	-	-	TGTGCCACCAGCAGAGGGACGGGGGACGGGCCCCAGCATTTT	CATSRGTGDGPQHF
TRBV19	TRBJ1-6	-	-	TGTGCCAGTAGTTTTCTCAGCACAGAGGGCTCTCAGTCACCCCTCCACTTT	CASSFLSTEGSQSPLHF
TRBV9	TRBJ2-1	TRBD2	-	TGTGCCAGCAGCCCCGGACTAGCTAGGGGAAATGAGCAGTTCTTC	CASSPGLARGNEQFF
TRBV27	TRBJ2-1	TRBD2	-	TGTGCCAGCAGTTCAGGGACTAGCTATAGGTCCTACAATGAGCAGTTCTTC	CASSSGTSYRSYNEQFF
TRBV6-4	TRBJ1-6	-	-	TGTGCCAGCAGGGCGGGGGGGGACTGGAGATCACCCCTCCACTTT	CASRAGGDWRSPLHF